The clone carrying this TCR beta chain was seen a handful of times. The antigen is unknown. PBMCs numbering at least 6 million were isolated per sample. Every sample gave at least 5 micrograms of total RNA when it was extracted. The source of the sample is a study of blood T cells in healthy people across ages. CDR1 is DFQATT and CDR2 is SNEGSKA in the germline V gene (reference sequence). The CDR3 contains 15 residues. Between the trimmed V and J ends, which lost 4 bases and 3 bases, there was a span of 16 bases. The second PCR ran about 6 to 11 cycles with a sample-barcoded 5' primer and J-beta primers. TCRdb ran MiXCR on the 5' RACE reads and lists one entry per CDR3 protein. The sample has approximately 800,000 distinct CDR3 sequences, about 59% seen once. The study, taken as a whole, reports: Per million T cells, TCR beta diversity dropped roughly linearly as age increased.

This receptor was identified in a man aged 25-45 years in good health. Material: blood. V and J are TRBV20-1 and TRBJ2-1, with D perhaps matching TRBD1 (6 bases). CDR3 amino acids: CSANRDIGFYNEQFF. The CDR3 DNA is TGCAGTGCTAACCGGGACATTGGTTTCTACAATGAGCAGTTCTTC.